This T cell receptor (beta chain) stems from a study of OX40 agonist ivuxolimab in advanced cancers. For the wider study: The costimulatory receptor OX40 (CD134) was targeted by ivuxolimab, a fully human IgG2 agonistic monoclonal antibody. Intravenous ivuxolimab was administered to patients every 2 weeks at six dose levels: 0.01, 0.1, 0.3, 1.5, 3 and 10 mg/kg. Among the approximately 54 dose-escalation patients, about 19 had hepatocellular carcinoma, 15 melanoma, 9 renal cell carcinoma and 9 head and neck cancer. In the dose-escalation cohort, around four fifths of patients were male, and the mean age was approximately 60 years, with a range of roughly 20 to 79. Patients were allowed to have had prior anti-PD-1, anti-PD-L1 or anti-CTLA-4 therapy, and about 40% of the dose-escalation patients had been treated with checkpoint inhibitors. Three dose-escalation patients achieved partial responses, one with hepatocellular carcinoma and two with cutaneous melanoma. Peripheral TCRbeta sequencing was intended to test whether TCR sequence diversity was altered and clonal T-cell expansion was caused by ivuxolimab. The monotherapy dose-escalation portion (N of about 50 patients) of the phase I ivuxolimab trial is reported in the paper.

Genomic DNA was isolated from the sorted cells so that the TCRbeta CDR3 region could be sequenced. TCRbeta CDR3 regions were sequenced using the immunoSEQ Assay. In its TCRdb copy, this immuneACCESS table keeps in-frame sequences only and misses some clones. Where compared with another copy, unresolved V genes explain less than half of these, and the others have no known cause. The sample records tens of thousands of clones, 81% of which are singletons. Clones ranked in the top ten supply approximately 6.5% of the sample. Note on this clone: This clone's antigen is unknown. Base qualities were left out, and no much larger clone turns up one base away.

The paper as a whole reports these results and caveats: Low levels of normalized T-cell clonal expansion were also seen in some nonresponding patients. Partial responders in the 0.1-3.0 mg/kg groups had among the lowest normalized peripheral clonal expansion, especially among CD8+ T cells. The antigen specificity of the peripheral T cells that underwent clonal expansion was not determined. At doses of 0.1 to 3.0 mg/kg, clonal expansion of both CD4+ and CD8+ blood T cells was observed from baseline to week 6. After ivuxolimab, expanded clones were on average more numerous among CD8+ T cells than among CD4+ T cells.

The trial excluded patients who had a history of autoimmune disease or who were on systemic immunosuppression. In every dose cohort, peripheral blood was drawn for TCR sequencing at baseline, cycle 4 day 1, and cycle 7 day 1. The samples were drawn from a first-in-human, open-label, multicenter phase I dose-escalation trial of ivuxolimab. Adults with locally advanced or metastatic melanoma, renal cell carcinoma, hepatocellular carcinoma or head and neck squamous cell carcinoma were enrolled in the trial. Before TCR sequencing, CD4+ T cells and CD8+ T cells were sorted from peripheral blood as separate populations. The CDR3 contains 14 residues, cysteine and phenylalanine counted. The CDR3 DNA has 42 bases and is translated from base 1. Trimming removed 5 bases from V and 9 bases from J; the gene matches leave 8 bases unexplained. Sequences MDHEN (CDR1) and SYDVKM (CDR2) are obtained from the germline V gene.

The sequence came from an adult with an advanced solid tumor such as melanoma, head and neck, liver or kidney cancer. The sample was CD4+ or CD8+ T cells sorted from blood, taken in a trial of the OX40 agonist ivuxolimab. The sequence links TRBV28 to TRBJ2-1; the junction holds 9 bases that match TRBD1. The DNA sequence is TGTGCCAGCAGTCCGAGGACAGGGGAAAGTGAGCAGTTCTTC. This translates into CASSPRTGESEQFF.